One sample yielded the 22 T cell receptor beta chains listed below, sequenced in a study of T-cell reconstitution after alpha-beta-depleted transplantation in children. Unique molecular identifiers were used to barcode this TCRbeta library. TCRdb reanalysed the PCR reads using MiXCR and keeps one entry per CDR3 protein. The data contain around 200,000 distinct CDR3 sequences, over 15% of them singletons. Sample: PBMCs, mostly from graft donor cells, taken 360 days after TCRalphabeta/CD19-depleted stem cell transplant. Receptors were obtained from a male patient aged 2-10 years who had a stem cell transplant for acute lymphoblastic leukemia, so the T cells may come from the graft donor.

V is TRBV5-1 and J is TRBJ1-4, with 7 bases that match TRBD1. Germline lookup yields CDR1 SGHRS and CDR2 YFSETQ. This CDR3 has 15 amino acids. V dropped 2 bases and J dropped 0; count of bases not matched to a gene: 1. For the CDR3, the DNA is TGCGCCAGCAGCTTCCAGGGGGCAACTAATGAAAAACTGTTTTTT. This sequence encodes CASSFQGATNEKLFF.

This sequence joins TRBV29-1 and TRBJ2-2; possibly TRBD2 for D (7 bases). Germline assignment: CDR1 SQVTM and CDR2 ANQGSEA. The germline V and J ends were trimmed by 5 bases and 6 bases, with 22 bases remaining between them. CDR3 length: 16 residues. Here the CDR3 DNA reads TGCAGCGTTTCAAGCCCGAGGGGGGGTATGGCCGGGGAGCTGTTTTTT. It translates to CSVSSPRGGMAGELFF.

This clonotype has more than one count but fewer than ten. The chain recombines TRBV20-1 with TRBJ2-7; D unclear. Per germline, CDR1 DFQATT and CDR2 SNEGSKA (reference sequence). The CDR3 runs 12 residues. With 3 bases removed from V and 3 bases from J, the gap between germline ends came to 9 bases. The CDR3: CSASLSLYEQYF. The CDR3 DNA reads TGCAGTGCTAGTCTTAGCCTCTACGAGCAGTACTTC.

This clonotype showed up just a few times. The chain employs TRBV10-3 and TRBJ2-2; TRBD1 matches 10 bases. The CDR3 runs to 14 residues. CDR1 ENHRY and CDR2 SYGVKD come from the germline V gene. V lost 9 bases and J lost 3; bases outside the gene matches: 4. CDR3 region: CAIKDRGDTGELFF. DNA of the CDR3: TGTGCCATTAAGGACAGGGGGGACACCGGGGAGCTGTTTTTT.

Many counts were recorded for this clonotype. V is TRBV20-1 and J is TRBJ2-1; no firm D call. The germline V gene encodes CDR1 DFQATT and CDR2 SNEGSKA (reference sequence). The germline V and J ends were trimmed by 4 bases and 4 bases, with 8 bases remaining between them. The CDR3 consists of 12 residues. CDR3 bases: TGCAGTGCTAACCCTCGATACAATGAGCAGTTCTTC. It specifies CSANPRYNEQFF.

This clonotype has more than one count but fewer than ten. The chain employs TRBV3-1 and TRBJ1-1; the D gene is possibly TRBD1 (5 bases). The ends were cut back, 3 bases at V and 9 bases at J, with 11 bases in the middle. Germline CDR1 LGHDT, CDR2 YNNKEL (reference sequence). This CDR3 spans 12 amino acids. In DNA form, the CDR3 reads TGTGCCAGCAGCCATGGGGACGCTCAAGCTTTCTTT. Translating it yields CASSHGDAQAFF.

This chain links TRBV4-3 with TRBJ2-5; weak D call: TRBD1 (5 bases). CDR1 and CDR2 from the germline V gene are LGHNA and YSLEER. This CDR3 has 15 residues. V was cut by 4 bases and J by 4 bases, with 16 bases left in between. The CDR3 sequence is CASSLRSGQGETQYF. The CDR3 DNA reads as TGCGCCAGCAGCCTCCGCTCCGGTCAGGGAGAGACCCAGTACTTC.

In this sample, this clonotype turned up a few times. The chain couples TRBV9 to TRBJ2-3, with 7 bases identical to TRBD2. J was trimmed by 4 bases and V by 3 bases; bases with no gene match: 5. The CDR3 is made up of 14 amino acids. From germline, CDR1 is SGDLS and CDR2 YYNGEE. The CDR3, as DNA: TGTGCCAGCAGCGCTGGGGGGGTGGCAGATACGCAGTATTTT. Residues: CASSAGGVADTQYF.

The chain couples TRBV12-3 or TRBV12-4 to TRBJ2-5, with 9 bases fitting TRBD1. This CDR3 contains 15 residues. V was pared by 6 bases and J by 4 bases, with 9 bases of the junction left unmatched. CDR3 sequence reads: CASSPVDRGRETQYF. The CDR3 DNA follows: TGTGCCAGCAGCCCCGTTGACAGGGGGAGAGAGACCCAGTACTTC.

This clonotype was recorded many times. The chain links TRBV6-5 to TRBJ1-6; D not resolved. V was pared by 0 bases and J by 0 bases, with 3 bases between. This CDR3 region has 15 residues. Per the germline V gene, CDR1 is MNHEY and CDR2 is SVGAGI. CDR3 in DNA: TGTGCCAGCAGTTACTCGGCCTCCTATAATTCACCCCTCCACTTT. Its protein product is CASSYSASYNSPLHF.

This clonotype has ten or more counts. The CDR3 DNA is TGTGCCAGCAGCTTAGCTTACAGGGGGCGCCGGGAGACCCAGTACTTC. Residues: CASSLAYRGRRETQYF. V is TRBV7-7 and J is TRBJ2-5, with TRBD1 identical over 9 bases. Germline-derived CDR1 and CDR2 are SSHAT and FNYEAQ (reference sequence). The V segment lost 0 bases and the J segment 5 bases; nucleotides outside the gene matches: 7. This CDR3 region has 16 residues.

This sequence joins TRBV11-3 and TRBJ1-1, with D uncertain. Germline V gene lookup returns CDR1 SGHNT and CDR2 YENEEA. The CDR3 runs 15 residues. V gave up 5 bases and J gave up 0 bases, with 13 bases separating them. The DNA for the CDR3 is TGTGCCAGCAGCCCCCGAAACTCAATGAACACTGAAGCTTTCTTT. This translates into CASSPRNSMNTEAFF. Full variable domain (outside the CDR3, taken from reference TRBV11-3 and TRBJ1-1): EAGVVQSPRYKIIEKKQPVAFWCNPISGHNTLYWYLQNLGQGPELLIRYENEEAVDDSQLPKDRFSAERLKGVDSTLKIQPAELGDSAVYLCASSPRNSMNTEAFFGQGTRLTVV.

The chain joins TRBV5-6 to TRBJ1-5, with TRBD1 as a possible D gene (5 bases). The CDR3 consists of 12 residues. Germline values: CDR1 SGHDT, CDR2 YYEEEE. The V end was cut by 4 bases, the J end by 6 bases, with 8 bases between. CDR3 DNA: TGTGCCAGCAGCGGTGGGGGTCAGCCCCAGCATTTT. This sequence encodes CASSGGGQPQHF.

The V and J genes are TRBV6-2 or TRBV6-3 and TRBJ2-1; either TRBD1 or TRBD2 may fit D (5 bases each). The ends were cut back, 7 bases at V and 8 bases at J, with 24 bases in the middle. The CDR3 loop spans 16 amino acids. The germline CDR1 and CDR2 sequences are MNHEY and SVGEGT. The CDR3 bases are TGTGCCAGCAACCTCCCGCATATGGGGGAATGGGATGAGCAGTTCTTC. Protein: CASNLPHMGEWDEQFF.

In its sample, this clonotype was seen a few times. The CDR3 is CSARLNRGGGNTGELFF. The CDR3 region has the DNA TGCAGTGCTAGACTTAACAGGGGAGGCGGGAACACCGGGGAGCTGTTTTTT. The V gene is TRBV20-1, the J gene TRBJ2-2, with D maybe TRBD1 (7 bases). V was pared by 2 bases and J by 1 base, with 17 bases between. Germline V gene data show CDR1 as DFQATT and CDR2 as SNEGSKA (reference sequence). This CDR3 is 17 amino acids long.

The CDR3 DNA is TGTGCCAGCTCACCACAGAGGGACAGTACAAACACCGGGGAGCTGTTTTTT. It yields the protein CASSPQRDSTNTGELFF. This chain links TRBV18 with TRBJ2-2, with 7 bases lining up with TRBD1. The V segment lost 1 base and the J segment 2 bases; nucleotides outside the gene matches: 7. In germline, CDR1 is KGHSH, CDR2 LQKENI. The CDR3 is 17 amino acids.

The rearrangement joins TRBV27 to TRBJ2-7, with D perhaps being TRBD1 or TRBD2 (5 bases each). The germline V gene has CDR1 MNHEY and CDR2 SMNVEV (reference sequence). The CDR3 totals 14 residues. Deletions cut 0 bases from V and 8 bases from J, with 14 bases between. This CDR3 reads CASSLSGTGTKQYF. The CDR3 DNA reads TGTGCCAGCAGTTTATCCGGGACCGGGACCAAGCAGTACTTC.

This clonotype was detected only a few times. This chain connects TRBV12-3 or TRBV12-4 to TRBJ2-7, with 10 bases fitting TRBD2. Losses at the gene ends were 5 bases for V and 6 bases for J; bases not matched to a gene: 10. The CDR3 has 15 amino acids. The CDR3 reads CASSLGAGGTSEQYF. The CDR3 bases are TGTGCCAGCAGTCTAGGAGCGGGAGGGACATCCGAGCAGTACTTC.

This clonotype was seen a few times. The chain uses TRBV12-3 or TRBV12-4 and TRBJ2-6; D is possibly TRBD1 or TRBD2 (6 bases each). The CDR3 loop spans 17 amino acids. The ends were cut back, 5 bases at V and 0 bases at J, with 14 bases in the middle. CDR3 coding DNA: TGTGCCAGCAGTAGGGGGACTCCCCGCTCTGGGGCCAACGTCCTGACTTTC. Amino acid sequence: CASSRGTPRSGANVLTF.

The chain has TRBV10-2 and TRBJ2-3; D may be TRBD2 (6 bases). The V end lost 4 bases, the J end lost 3 bases, and 11 bases lay between the germline ends. CDR3 length: 14 residues. In germline, CDR1 is WSHSY, CDR2 SAAADI. Here the CDR3 DNA reads TGCGCCAGCAGTGTGACTAGGGAGACAGATACGCAGTATTTT. It yields the protein CASSVTRETDTQYF.

The chain links TRBV12-3 or TRBV12-4 to TRBJ1-2; D is uncertain. The length of the CDR3 is 16 residues. Trimming cost V 7 bases and J 1 base, with 19 bases left between them. The CDR3 here is CASTKGSLRINYGYTF. CDR3 in DNA: TGTGCCAGCACAAAGGGCTCCCTCAGAATTAACTATGGCTACACCTTC.

The table lists this clonotype with many counts. V usage is TRBV11-2 and J usage is TRBJ2-6, with TRBD1 matching 7 bases. After removal of 5 bases from V and 2 bases from J, the junction contained 3 bases not matched to a gene. This CDR3 has 15 amino acids. Germline V gives CDR1 SGHAT, CDR2 FQNNGV. The CDR3 nucleotides read TGTGCCAGCAGCCCCGACAGGGCTGGGGCCAACGTCCTGACTTTC. It encodes CASSPDRAGANVLTF.